This TCR beta chain appears in the sequencing data of a study of cytotoxic CD8 clonotypes in ibrutinib-treated CLL. Whole-study context: The group held under twelve relapsed/refractory and about 15 treatment-naive patients, with under 18 IGHV unmutated. Overall study results and limits: Higher clonality was seen at ibrutinib response and a return toward baseline at progression. At baseline, clonality was higher than in age-matched healthy donors and correlated with CD8+ counts.

With respect to this clone: Its antigen is still unknown.

Here immunoSEQ multiplex PCR was the method, and the copy in TCRdb shows in-frame clones only, minus some. The data contain roughly 76,000 clones, 70% to 90% of them singletons. CDR3 size: 11 residues. Trimming removed 3 bases at V and 6 bases at J, with 8 bases between. In germline, CDR1 is SQVTM, CDR2 ANQGSEA. Roughly 2 micrograms of genomic DNA from cryopreserved PBMCs went into TCR beta libraries. The input for sequencing was PBMCs, taken at disease progression, from a patient treated with ibrutinib. The chain joins TRBV29-1 to TRBJ2-5, with a tentative D call TRBD2 (5 bases). The sequence derives from a human donor with chronic lymphocytic leukemia. CDR3 sequence (DNA): TGCAGCGTTGACCTAGCCCAGACCCAGTACTTC. Amino acid sequence: CSVDLAQTQYF.